This T cell receptor beta chain was identified during a study of OX40 agonist ivuxolimab in advanced cancers. Study as a whole: Averaging 60 years in age, with a range of roughly 23 to 80, the cohort was 80% to 90% male. Whole-study results and caveats: Normalized T-cell clonal expansion was also low in a subset of nonresponders.

V dropped 4 bases and J dropped 4; count of bases not matched to a gene: 14. The CDR3 has 17 residues. CDR1 KGHSH and CDR2 LQKENI come from the germline V gene. For this clone: The antigen is not known.

Repertoires were generated with immunoSEQ multiplex PCR, while TCRdb's copy carries only in-frame clones and drops some. The sample includes 55,000 to 80,000 clones, about 83% of them seen just once. The chain joins TRBV18 to TRBJ2-7; 9 bases match TRBD1. The starting material was CD4+ or CD8+ T cells sorted from blood, obtained in a trial of the OX40 agonist ivuxolimab. This clonotype was obtained from an adult with an advanced solid tumor such as melanoma, head and neck, liver or kidney cancer. DNA for the CDR3: TGTGCCAGCTCACTATTACCCGGGACAGGGTATATGTACGAGCAGTACTTC. Translating it yields CASSLLPGTGYMYEQYF.